A single sample gave rise to the 29 T cell receptor beta chains below, sequenced in a study of human thymus T cells. Corrective heart surgery yielded resections, and these provided the thymus tissue. TCRdb's copy holds only in-frame clones and misses some; the assay was immunoSEQ multiplex PCR. The data show around 120,000 clones, more than 90% seen once. Sequencing was carried out using thymus tissue. Receptors were obtained from a boy in the first two years of life with a congenital heart defect but otherwise immunologically healthy.

In nucleotides, the CDR3 is TGCGCCAGCAGTGAGTCGAGGGAGACTAGCGGCACAGATACGCAGTATTTT. Its translation is CASSESRETSGTDTQYF. The chain is built from TRBV10-2 and TRBJ2-3, with TRBD2 identical over 8 bases. The CDR3 spans 17 residues. Germline V gene lookup returns CDR1 WSHSY and CDR2 SAAADI. V was clipped by 0 bases and J by 1 base; unmatched bases: 6.

The chain is built from TRBV19 and TRBJ2-1; D perhaps matches TRBD2 (5 bases). Looked up from germline, CDR1 is LNHDA and CDR2 is SQIVND (reference sequence). Trimming stripped 2 bases from V and 7 bases from J, with 21 bases between. The CDR3 consists of 17 residues. CDR3 protein: CASSIHPTRSVENEQFF. Written as DNA, the CDR3 is TGTGCCAGTAGTATACATCCCACTAGATCAGTGGAAAATGAGCAGTTCTTC.

The rearrangement uses TRBV2 and TRBJ2-3; TRBD2 agrees at 14 bases. Trimming at V came to 5 bases and at J to 0 bases, leaving 7 bases not matched to a gene. Germline V CDR1 and CDR2: SNHLY, FYNNEI. There are 18 residues in the CDR3. In DNA form, the CDR3 reads TGTGCCAGCAGTACCGGACTAGCGGGGGGAGCTAGCACAGATACGCAGTATTTT. Translated: CASSTGLAGGASTDTQYF.

Of note for this clone: The junction does not match germline at one end; this may be a read error. V usage is TRBV15 and J usage is TRBJ2-5; possibly TRBD1 for D (7 bases). This CDR3 has 12 residues. From germline, CDR1 is LNHNV and CDR2 YYDKDF (reference sequence). The CDR3 is CATGRGVETQYF. The DNA of the CDR3 is TGTGCCACCGGCAGGGGGGTGGAGACCCAGTACTTC.

The rearrangement joins TRBV15 to TRBJ2-2; D gene ambiguous. The CDR3 runs to 13 residues. V lost 5 bases and J lost 6, with 10 bases in between. Germline CDR1 is LNHNV and CDR2 is YYDKDF (reference sequence). CDR3 bases: TGTGCCACCAGCCCTCACCCAGCCGGGGAGCTGTTTTTT. It encodes CATSPHPAGELFF.

This clone was recorded once. The V and J genes are TRBV5-1 and TRBJ1-4, with TRBD1 as a possible D gene (5 bases). Trimming took 0 bases from V and 8 from J, leaving 11 bases between them. Germline V gene data show CDR1 as SGHRS and CDR2 as YFSETQ. The CDR3 sequence is 14 residues long. The CDR3 region is CASSLGQGREKLFF. The CDR3, as DNA: TGCGCCAGCAGCTTGGGGCAGGGAAGAGAAAAACTGTTTTTT.

V gene TRBV11-3 combines with J gene TRBJ2-7; the match to TRBD1 covers 9 bases. CDR1 is SGHNT and CDR2 is YENEEA in the germline V gene. V lost 6 bases, J lost 0 bases, and 9 bases stayed unmatched. This CDR3 comprises 16 residues. CDR3 in amino acids: CASRSSQDRGSYEQYF. The CDR3 DNA reads TGTGCCAGCAGGTCATCTCAGGACAGGGGCTCCTACGAGCAGTACTTC.

Only one count was recorded for this clone. The rearrangement uses TRBV21-1 and TRBJ1-1; no DNA check was done on the table's D call, TRBD1. TRBV21-1 is reported as a pseudogene. CDR3 size: 12 residues. This CDR3 is CASSKEDSEAFF. In DNA, the CDR3 is TGTGCCAGCAGCAAAGAGGACAGTGAAGCTTTCTTT.

CDR3 bases: TGTGCCAGCAGTTTAATCCAGGACACCGGGGAGCTGTTTTTT. Its translation is CASSLIQDTGELFF. The chain uses TRBV28 and TRBJ2-2; D call uncertain. Germline V lookup: CDR1 MDHEN, CDR2 SYDVKM. This CDR3 has 14 residues. Trimming shortened V by 2 bases and J by 3 bases, and 7 bases separated the two germline ends.

The chain is built from TRBV5-6 and TRBJ1-2, with no clear D. Germline-derived CDR1 and CDR2 are SGHDT and YYEEEE. V lost 0 bases and J 3 bases, leaving 6 bases between the germline ends. The CDR3 covers 13 residues. Written as DNA, the CDR3 is TGTGCCAGCAGCTTGGGTATGGACTATGGCTACACCTTC. Encoded protein: CASSLGMDYGYTF.

This clone has only one observation. The J gene is TRBJ2-5, the V gene TRBV6-5; 7 positions match TRBD1. Losses at the gene ends were 2 bases for V and 4 bases for J; bases not matched to a gene: 4. CDR1 is MNHEY and CDR2 is SVGAGI in the germline V gene. The CDR3 has 14 residues. The CDR3 bases are TGTGCCAGCAGTTACAGGGGGCAAGGAGAGACCCAGTACTTC. Translation: CASSYRGQGETQYF.

This sequence joins TRBV5-8 and TRBJ1-1; no definite D call. This CDR3 spans 15 amino acids. With 0 bases removed from V and 5 bases from J, the gap between germline ends came to 14 bases. The germline gives CDR1 SGHTS, CDR2 YDEGEE. CDR3 amino acids: CASSLEDGPQTEAFF. CDR3 DNA sequence: TGTGCCAGCAGCTTGGAGGACGGACCTCAAACTGAAGCTTTCTTT.

This clone was detected once. The J gene is TRBJ1-5, the V gene TRBV19; D is uncertain. The CDR3 consists of 16 residues. The germline gives CDR1 LNHDA, CDR2 SQIVND (reference sequence). The V gene lost 0 bases and the J gene lost 0 bases, with 9 bases spanning the gap. The CDR3 coding sequence is TGTGCCAGTAGTATAGAGACTCTTCGTAGCAATCAGCCCCAGCATTTT. Amino acid sequence: CASSIETLRSNQPQHF.

The genes are TRBV7-9 and TRBJ2-1, with unresolved D. This CDR3 is 16 amino acids long. V was trimmed by 6 bases and J by 0 bases, leaving 15 bases between them. The germline V gene encodes CDR1 SEHNR and CDR2 FQNEAQ (reference sequence). The CDR3 loop reads CASSPKIGRSYNEQFF. DNA of the CDR3: TGTGCCAGCAGTCCAAAGATCGGGCGCTCCTACAATGAGCAGTTCTTC.

This chain connects TRBV4-3 to TRBJ2-1; 13 nucleotides agree with TRBD2. J was trimmed by 8 bases and V by 5 bases; bases with no gene match: 6. The CDR3 totals 15 residues. The germline V gene encodes CDR1 LGHNA and CDR2 YSLEER. The CDR3, as DNA: TGCGCCAGCAGCAACAGACTAGCGGGGGGCCATGAGCAGTTCTTC. Residues: CASSNRLAGGHEQFF.

The chain uses TRBV27 and TRBJ2-4; D remains unclear. Germline assignment: CDR1 MNHEY and CDR2 SMNVEV (reference sequence). Trimming removed 10 bases from V and 1 base from J, with 8 bases in between. This CDR3 contains 12 residues. The chain's CDR3 is CAIPTAKNIQYF. CDR3 nucleotide sequence: TGTGCCATCCCCACGGCCAAAAACATTCAGTACTTC.

The gene calls are TRBV20-1 and TRBJ2-1; no clear D gene. The germline V and J ends were trimmed by 0 bases and 10 bases, with 7 bases remaining between them. Per the germline V gene, CDR1 is DFQATT and CDR2 is SNEGSKA (reference sequence). The CDR3 consists of 11 residues. This CDR3 reads CSARDGNEQFF. In nucleotides, the CDR3 is TGCAGTGCTAGAGATGGCAACGAGCAGTTCTTC.

In this sample, this clone turned up once. This rearrangement joins TRBV5-6 to TRBJ1-1, with D possibly matching TRBD1 (5 bases). Trimming pared 3 bases from V and 3 bases from J, leaving 18 bases between. Germline V gene data show CDR1 as SGHDT and CDR2 as YYEEEE. CDR3 length: 16 amino acids. The CDR3 spells CASSSSPGRGYTEAFF. Here the CDR3 DNA reads TGTGCCAGCAGCTCCTCCCCAGGGCGGGGGTACACTGAAGCTTTCTTT.

V gene TRBV2 combines with J gene TRBJ1-5; D may be TRBD1 (5 bases). The CDR3 length is 16 residues. V lost 4 bases and J 7 bases, leaving 20 bases between the germline ends. Germline lookup yields CDR1 SNHLY and CDR2 FYNNEI. CDR3 region: CASSAAGTDPPQPQHF. In nucleotides, the CDR3 is TGTGCCAGCAGTGCGGCCGGGACGGACCCCCCGCAGCCCCAGCATTTT. Together with reference TRBV2 and TRBJ1-5, the CDR3 gives the full variable domain: EPEVTQTPSHQVTQMGQEVILRCVPISNHLYFYWYRQILGQKVEFLVSFYNNEISEKSEIFDDQFSVERPDGSNFTLKIRSTKLEDSAMYFCASSAAGTDPPQPQHFGDGTRLSIL.

The chain combines TRBV11-3 with TRBJ1-5, with a tentative D call TRBD1 (5 bases). CDR1 SGHNT and CDR2 YENEEA come from the germline V gene. Between the trimmed V and J ends, which lost 6 bases and 3 bases, there was a span of 9 bases. The CDR3 is 13 amino acids. The CDR3 reads CASSETANQPQHF. As DNA, the CDR3 is TGTGCCAGCAGTGAGACAGCCAATCAGCCCCAGCATTTT.

This sequence joins TRBV4-1 and TRBJ2-2; D unclear. CDR1 MGHRA and CDR2 YSYEKL come from the germline V gene. V lost 8 bases and J 0 bases, leaving 19 bases between the germline ends. The CDR3 consists of 17 residues. CDR3 protein: CASSLQSNIANTGELFF. DNA of the CDR3: TGCGCCAGCTCGCTACAGAGTAACATCGCGAACACCGGGGAGCTGTTTTTT.

The rearrangement links TRBV6-6 to TRBJ2-3, with 10 positions matching TRBD2. The CDR3 runs to 16 residues. The V segment lost 3 bases and the J segment 2 bases; nucleotides outside the gene matches: 5. Germline lookup yields CDR1 MNHNY and CDR2 SVGAGI (reference sequence). The CDR3 sequence is CASSYHSGGPTDTQYF. CDR3 DNA: TGTGCCAGCAGTTATCATAGCGGGGGGCCCACAGATACGCAGTATTTT.

This sequence joins TRBV27 and TRBJ2-2; 10 positions agree with TRBD2. Germline V gives CDR1 MNHEY, CDR2 SMNVEV (reference sequence). Unmatched junction bases numbered 10, after V lost 8 bases and J lost 1 base. This CDR3 has 17 amino acids. CDR3 DNA sequence: TGTGCCAGCGCTTCCCTACTAGCGGGACTGAACACCGGGGAGCTGTTTTTT. This encodes CASASLLAGLNTGELFF.

In this sample, this clone turned up once. The V call is TRBV4-3, the J call TRBJ1-5, with D uncertain. Germline loops: CDR1 LGHNA, CDR2 YSLEER. CDR3 size: 15 residues. V dropped 1 base and J dropped 4 bases, with 11 bases sitting between them. The CDR3 nucleotides are TGCGCCAGCAGCCAAGGCACGGGGAATAATCAGCCCCAGCATTTT. Encoded protein: CASSQGTGNNQPQHF.

This clone has only one observation. The chain has TRBV19 and TRBJ1-1; D ambiguous. V lost 1 base to trimming and J lost 0 bases, with 15 bases between them. CDR3 length equals 17 residues. Germline V gene data show CDR1 as LNHDA and CDR2 as SQIVND (reference sequence). In nucleotides, the CDR3 is TGTGCCAGTAGTATAGTAAGAGGCCCCTTCATGAACACTGAAGCTTTCTTT. Residues: CASSIVRGPFMNTEAFF.

The chain recombines TRBV5-5 with TRBJ2-1; 7 nucleotides agree with TRBD2. The CDR3 loop spans 13 amino acids. V shed 1 base and J 8 bases; nucleotides not matched to a gene: 3. CDR1 and CDR2 (germline): SGHKS, YYEKEE (reference sequence). In nucleotides, the CDR3 is TGTGCCAGCAGCTTGCAGCGGGGTCATGAGCAGTTCTTC. Protein: CASSLQRGHEQFF. Together with reference TRBV5-5 and TRBJ2-1, the CDR3 gives the full variable domain: DAGVTQSPTHLIKTRGQQVTLRCSPISGHKSVSWYQQVLGQGPQFIFQYYEKEERGRGNFPDRFSARQFPNYSSELNVNALLLGDSALYLCASSLQRGHEQFFGPGTRLTVL.

The V and J genes are TRBV7-9 and TRBJ1-2, with TRBD1 matching 9 bases. Unmatched junction bases numbered 6, after V lost 5 bases and J lost 8 bases. Germline CDR1 is SEHNR and CDR2 is FQNEAQ (reference sequence). There are 13 residues in the CDR3. The chain's CDR3 is CASSPVGTGGYTF. The CDR3 nucleotides read TGTGCCAGCAGCCCGGTCGGGACAGGGGGCTACACCTTC. The variable domain in full, completed from reference TRBV7-9 and TRBJ1-2, reads DTGVSQNPRHKITKRGQNVTFRCDPISEHNRLYWYRQTLGQGPEFLTYFQNEAQLEKSRLLSDRFSAERPKGSFSTLEIQRTEQGDSAMYLCASSPVGTGGYTFGSGTRLTVV.

The chain links TRBV11-2 to TRBJ1-6; D is possibly TRBD1 (6 bases). Per the germline V gene, CDR1 is SGHAT and CDR2 is FQNNGV. Trimming stripped 3 bases from V and 7 bases from J, with 19 bases between. The CDR3 totals 17 residues. The CDR3 here is CASSFPRRTDPNSPLHF. The DNA of the CDR3 is TGTGCCAGCAGCTTCCCCCGGCGGACAGACCCCAATTCACCCCTCCACTTT.

The chain combines TRBV7-9 with TRBJ1-4, with no clear D. This CDR3 contains 16 residues. V gave up 1 base and J gave up 0 bases, with 9 bases separating them. The germline V gene encodes CDR1 SEHNR and CDR2 FQNEAQ (reference sequence). The CDR3, as DNA: TGTGCCAGCAGCTTAGGAGGCTCACCAACTAATGAAAAACTGTTTTTT. Encoded protein: CASSLGGSPTNEKLFF.